This entry lists 12 T cell receptor beta chains sequenced from one sample in a study of technical replicates of blood from a few donors. Here immunoSEQ multiplex PCR was the method, and the copy in TCRdb shows in-frame clones only, minus some. The sample gives tens of thousands of clones, approximately 92% of which show up once; over 0.35% is in the top ten. Sequences were obtained from T cells isolated from PBMCs. These receptors all come from a human donor in good health.

J is TRBJ2-4 and V is TRBV4-2; 10 bases are a match to TRBD1. CDR1 and CDR2 from the germline V gene are LGHNA and YNFKEQ. The CDR3 runs 14 residues. V trimming: 4 bases; J trimming: 6 bases; junction bases outside the gene matches: 3. This chain's CDR3 is CASSRDRGRNIQYF. The CDR3 nucleotides read TGTGCCAGCAGCCGAGACAGGGGGCGAAACATTCAGTACTTC.

The chain joins TRBV10-3 to TRBJ2-7, with a possible D match to TRBD1 (5 bases). CDR1 is ENHRY, CDR2 SYGVKD, per germline. V gave up 0 bases and J gave up 5 bases, with 5 bases separating them. The CDR3 length is 12 residues. The DNA for the CDR3 is TGTGCCATCAGTGAGTCCAGGGACGAGCAGTACTTC. Translating gives CAISESRDEQYF.

This clone was observed a few times. The genes are TRBV6-5 and TRBJ1-1; D unresolved. CDR3 length: 13 amino acids. The germline V gene has CDR1 MNHEY and CDR2 SVGAGI. V was trimmed by 2 bases and J by 9 bases, leaving 13 bases between them. In nucleotides, the CDR3 is TGTGCCAGCAGTTACGGGCTCCTGACCAAAGCTTTCTTT. Translating gives CASSYGLLTKAFF.

This clone was recorded once. The chain couples TRBV5-6 to TRBJ1-1; D might be TRBD1 (6 bases). Trimming left V 1 base short and J 1 base short, with 17 bases between. Germline CDR1 SGHDT, CDR2 YYEEEE. This CDR3 region has 17 residues. The CDR3 loop reads CASSLTGIGVKNTEAFF. In DNA, the CDR3 is TGTGCCAGCAGCTTGACAGGGATAGGGGTGAAGAACACTGAAGCTTTCTTT.

The chain couples TRBV19 to TRBJ2-3, with D possibly TRBD2 on 6 matching bases. Germline V lookup: CDR1 LNHDA, CDR2 SQIVND (reference sequence). The germline V and J ends were trimmed by 4 bases and 1 base, with 15 bases remaining between them. The CDR3 contains 16 residues. The CDR3 loop is CASSNPLASGTDTQYF. CDR3 DNA: TGTGCCAGTAGTAACCCACTAGCTTCGGGCACAGATACGCAGTATTTT.

CDR3 sequence: CASSVVAGVETGELFF. The CDR3, as DNA: TGTGCCAGCAGCGTAGTGGCAGGGGTCGAAACCGGGGAGCTGTTTTTT. This chain links TRBV9 with TRBJ2-2, with D possibly matching TRBD1 (6 bases). The V end was cut by 0 bases, the J end by 5 bases, with 14 bases between. Germline assignment: CDR1 SGDLS and CDR2 YYNGEE. This CDR3 spans 16 amino acids.

The CDR3 sequence: CASTRSGSGYNEQFF. CDR3 bases: TGCGCCAGTACCCGTAGCGGGAGTGGCTACAATGAGCAGTTCTTC. The chain couples TRBV4-1 to TRBJ2-1; 9 bases match TRBD2. The germline CDR1 and CDR2 sequences are MGHRA and YSYEKL. CDR3 length: 15 residues. Germline trimming cut 9 bases from V and 3 bases from J; bases unmatched to any gene: 9.

V is TRBV5-1 and J is TRBJ2-7; possible D gene TRBD1, 6 bases. The ends were cut back, 4 bases at V and 2 bases at J, with 10 bases in the middle. From germline, CDR1 is SGHRS and CDR2 YFSETQ. This CDR3 region has 13 residues. For the CDR3, the DNA is TGCGCCAGCAGCCCAGGGACACCCTACGAGCAGTACTTC. It codes for CASSPGTPYEQYF.

This clone was detected only once. The chain's CDR3 is CASSHRGGSEQYF. The CDR3 coding sequence is TGTGCCAGCAGCCACCGGGGAGGCTCCGAGCAGTACTTC. This sequence joins TRBV13 and TRBJ2-7, with a weak D call TRBD2 (6 bases). Germline loops: CDR1 PRHDT, CDR2 FYEKMQ (reference sequence). Trimming pared 5 bases from V and 6 bases from J, leaving 14 bases between. This CDR3 is 13 amino acids long.

The V call is TRBV5-1, the J call TRBJ1-4; D gene unclear. CDR3 length equals 19 residues. Trimming cost V 2 bases and J 4 bases, with 24 bases left between them. The V gene's germline CDR1 is SGHRS and CDR2 YFSETQ. The CDR3 DNA reads as TGCGCCAGCAGCTTAGTATATTTGTCGGCGGAGGGCCTTAATGAAAAACTGTTTTTT. It translates to CASSLVYLSAEGLNEKLFF.

This clone was observed a handful of times. The gene calls are TRBV11-2 and TRBJ1-1, with D perhaps matching TRBD1 (5 bases). V lost 5 bases, J lost 0 bases, and 7 bases lay in between. Germline CDR1 and CDR2: SGHAT and FQNNGV. CDR3 size: 13 residues. The CDR3 sequence is CASSRQMNTEAFF. In DNA form, the CDR3 reads TGTGCCAGCAGCCGACAGATGAACACTGAAGCTTTCTTT.

This rearrangement joins TRBV30 to TRBJ1-1; 7 bases fit TRBD1. The CDR3 sequence is 13 residues long. Germline CDR1 and CDR2: GTSNPN and SVGIG (reference sequence). V was clipped by 1 base and J by 6 bases; unmatched bases: 5. The CDR3 DNA reads as TGTGCCTGGAGTGCCGGGGACAGCCCTGAAGCTTTCTTT. Residues: CAWSAGDSPEAFF.